This T cell receptor beta chain was identified during a study of blood T cell repertoires in COVID-19. At the level of the study: Samples taken during acute and convalescent COVID-19 were collected in the United States, Italy and Spain.

The CDR3 extends over 16 amino acids. The germline V gene encodes CDR1 SEHNR and CDR2 FQNEAQ (reference sequence). Trimming removed 1 base from V and 8 bases from J; junction bases left unmatched: 8. In the authors' workflow: Estimation of nucleated cell counts relied on the amplification of reference gene primers. TCRdb keeps only in-frame clones here, not all; method: immunoSEQ multiplex PCR. V and J calls and clone size follow that table, whereas D and trimming were derived from the DNA. This table has approximately 200,000 clones, around 84% appearing once. Seattle-derived patients entered the study during active infection and were followed longitudinally.

Source material: peripheral blood. The TCR was taken from a woman of 80 years or more with COVID-19, enrolled during active disease. The chain is built from TRBV7-9 and TRBJ1-4; 9 bases align to TRBD1. The CDR3 DNA reads TGTGCCAGCAGCTTAGACGGGACAGGGTATATCGAAAAACTGTTTTTT. Protein sequence: CASSLDGTGYIEKLFF.